This T cell receptor (beta chain) was profiled in a study of Graves' ophthalmopathy and Graves' hyperthyroidism. Broader study findings: Ophthalmopathy progression cases were predicted by the model with approximately 71% sensitivity and 72% to 80% specificity.

Scientists amplified the TCR beta CDR3 regions from RNA transcripts. HTBI primers served in a first-round RT-PCR, which a second-round multiplex PCR followed. MiXCR, run by TCRdb on the multiplex PCR reads, gives a single entry per CDR3 protein. The data hold roughly 50,000 distinct CDR3 sequences, with around 50% observed a single time. The CDR3 is 15 amino acids. Germline trimming cut 11 bases from V and 6 bases from J; bases unmatched to any gene: 17. Turning to this clonotype: No antigen is known for it.

The chain employs TRBV12-3 or TRBV12-4 and TRBJ1-1; 8 bases are a match to TRBD1. The origin of this receptor is an adult woman with Graves' ophthalmopathy. Sequenced sample: peripheral blood. CDR3 DNA: TGTGCCGGCACCCCGGACCTACAGGGGGTACCTGAAGCTTTCTTT. Its protein product is CAGTPDLQGVPEAFF.